Below, 28 T cell receptor beta chains from the same sample are listed, as sequenced in a study of T-cell reconstitution after alpha-beta-depleted transplantation in children. Using unique molecular identifiers, the investigators prepared the TCRbeta library. Using its own MiXCR run on the PCR reads, TCRdb lists one record per CDR3 protein. The sample gives 600,000 to 800,000 distinct CDR3 sequences, 13% of which show up once; 0.79% is in the top ten. Sequencing used PBMCs, obtained before TCRalphabeta/CD19-depleted stem cell transplant. All receptors derive from a girl aged 2-15 years with congenital amegakaryocytic thrombocytopenia, due to receive a stem cell transplant.

The rearrangement links TRBV14 to TRBJ2-3; 12 positions agree with TRBD2. This CDR3 contains 15 residues. Germline CDR1 is SGHDN and CDR2 is FVKESK. J lost 5 bases, V lost 3 bases, and 3 bases had no gene match. CDR3 amino acids: CASSQQLAGGDTQYF. In DNA form, the CDR3 reads TGTGCCAGCAGCCAGCAACTAGCGGGAGGAGATACGCAGTATTTT.

The CDR3 DNA follows: TGTGCCAGCAGCTTCGTCAGGGAAGGCGGAGAGACCCAGTACTTC. Translation: CASSFVREGGETQYF. The genes are TRBV27 and TRBJ2-5, with D perhaps TRBD1 (5 bases). CDR1 is MNHEY, CDR2 SMNVEV, per germline (reference sequence). The CDR3 totals 15 residues. The V gene lost 6 bases and the J gene lost 4 bases, with 18 bases spanning the gap.

The chain couples TRBV12-5 to TRBJ2-1; possible D gene TRBD2, 5 bases. V was shortened by 2 bases and J by 5 bases, with 13 bases between the two germline ends. The CDR3 is made up of 15 amino acids. Germline values: CDR1 LGHNT, CDR2 FRNRAP. The CDR3 reads CASGLFRGSNNEQFF. The CDR3 region has the DNA TGTGCTAGTGGTTTGTTCCGGGGTTCGAACAATGAGCAGTTCTTC.

The sample holds many counts of this clonotype. The J gene is TRBJ2-2, the V gene TRBV9; D is uncertain. Between the trimmed V and J ends, which lost 2 bases and 3 bases, there was a span of 8 bases. CDR3 length: 14 amino acids. Germline-derived CDR1 and CDR2 are SGDLS and YYNGEE. The CDR3 is CASSVPPDTGELFF. CDR3 DNA: TGTGCCAGCAGCGTCCCCCCCGACACCGGGGAGCTGTTTTTT.

The sample holds a few counts of this clonotype. The chain employs TRBV6-5 and TRBJ2-1; 13 nucleotides line up with TRBD2. The CDR3 runs 16 residues. The ends lost 4 bases at V and 7 bases at J; junction bases unmatched: 7. Germline CDR1 and CDR2: MNHEY and SVGAGI. The CDR3 is CASSLGLAGDFNEQFF. The CDR3 DNA sequence: TGTGCCAGCAGTTTAGGACTAGCGGGAGACTTTAATGAGCAGTTCTTC.

This clonotype was counted ten times or more. The chain employs TRBV27 and TRBJ2-7, with D tentatively TRBD1 or TRBD2 (5 bases each). CDR1 and CDR2 from the germline V gene are MNHEY and SMNVEV (reference sequence). V was shortened by 3 bases and J by 0 bases, with 9 bases between the two germline ends. The CDR3 covers 14 residues. The CDR3 DNA sequence: TGTGCCAGCAGTTTTCGGGGCTCCTCCTACGAGCAGTACTTC. Its protein is CASSFRGSSYEQYF.

The chain combines TRBV6-5 with TRBJ1-1; a weak D match, TRBD1 (5 bases). The CDR3 totals 15 residues. Trimming removed 5 bases at V and 2 bases at J, with 15 bases between. The germline V gene has CDR1 MNHEY and CDR2 SVGAGI. CDR3 sequence (DNA): TGTGCCAGCAGTACTGGTAGACAGACAAACACTGAAGCTTTCTTT. Its protein is CASSTGRQTNTEAFF.

This clonotype appeared a few times. This sequence joins TRBV13 and TRBJ2-1; tentative D call: TRBD2 (5 bases). The germline V and J ends were trimmed by 2 bases and 3 bases, with 11 bases remaining between them. Germline V lookup: CDR1 PRHDT, CDR2 FYEKMQ (reference sequence). This CDR3 is built from 15 residues. The CDR3 DNA follows: TGTGCCAGCAGCTTATCCAGCGGCTTCTACAATGAGCAGTTCTTC. Translation gives CASSLSSGFYNEQFF.

The CDR3 reads CASSLALGYSSGELFF. In nucleotides, the CDR3 is TGTGCCAGCAGTTTAGCTTTAGGGTATTCATCAGGGGAGCTGTTTTTT. This sequence joins TRBV12-3 or TRBV12-4 and TRBJ2-2; no reliable D call. CDR3 length: 16 residues. Trimming left V 0 bases short and J 8 bases short, with 16 bases between.

In this sample, this clonotype turned up many times. The rearrangement uses TRBV7-2 and TRBJ2-7; tentative D call: TRBD1 (6 bases). The CDR3 runs 15 residues. V lost 1 base and J 4 bases, leaving 14 bases between the germline ends. Germline V gene lookup returns CDR1 SGHTA and CDR2 FQGNSA. The DNA for the CDR3 is TGTGCCAGCAGCTTAGTTTTAGGACAGCAATACGAGCAGTACTTC. Translation gives CASSLVLGQQYEQYF.

J is TRBJ2-2 and V is TRBV2; unclear D gene. This CDR3 has 14 amino acids. Between the trimmed V and J ends, which lost 6 bases and 1 base, there was a span of 9 bases. Germline V gene data show CDR1 as SNHLY and CDR2 as FYNNEI. In DNA form, the CDR3 reads TGTGCCAGCAGGAAAAACGAGAACACCGGGGAGCTGTTTTTT. This codes for CASRKNENTGELFF.

This clonotype came up many times. The V call is TRBV6-5, the J call TRBJ2-7; no definite D call. Germline V gene data show CDR1 as MNHEY and CDR2 as SVGAGI. The CDR3 loop spans 14 amino acids. V was cut by 7 bases and J by 2 bases, with 15 bases left in between. This chain's CDR3 is CASTPRRVPYEQYF. CDR3 DNA: TGTGCCAGCACCCCCCGACGGGTACCCTACGAGCAGTACTTC.

V is TRBV7-9 and J is TRBJ2-1; 8 bases agree with TRBD2. The CDR3 spans 13 residues. CDR1 and CDR2 from the germline V gene are SEHNR and FQNEAQ (reference sequence). V was pared by 5 bases and J by 8 bases, with 5 bases of the junction left unmatched. CDR3 loop: CASSPRGGDEQFF. CDR3 sequence (DNA): TGTGCCAGCAGCCCTCGGGGGGGCGATGAGCAGTTCTTC.

This sequence joins TRBV6-4 and TRBJ2-1; D call uncertain. CDR3 length: 15 residues. Germline CDR1 and CDR2: MRHNA and SNTAGT. V was clipped by 5 bases and J by 3 bases, with 14 bases between them. The CDR3, as DNA: TGTGCCAGCAGTCCCCGGTTGGTAGGCTACAATGAGCAGTTCTTC. It codes for CASSPRLVGYNEQFF.

This clonotype was observed many times. The J gene is TRBJ2-7, the V gene TRBV5-1, with D maybe TRBD2 (6 bases). Germline CDR1 reads SGHRS; CDR2 reads YFSETQ. Trimming cost V 0 bases and J 7 bases, with 11 bases left between them. This CDR3 spans 13 amino acids. CDR3 sequence: CASSLGTGEEQYF. DNA for the CDR3: TGCGCCAGCAGCTTGGGTACGGGAGAAGAGCAGTACTTC.

The chain is built from TRBV28 and TRBJ2-7; D remains unclear. The germline V and J ends were trimmed by 3 bases and 1 base, with 13 bases remaining between them. Germline assignment: CDR1 MDHEN and CDR2 SYDVKM. The CDR3 is 15 amino acids. DNA of the CDR3: TGTGCCAGCAGTTTCCATGGAACGTTGTCCTACGAGCAGTACTTC. This sequence encodes CASSFHGTLSYEQYF.

This clonotype was observed many times. The junction departs from germline at one end; a sequencing error may be responsible. The V call is TRBV12-3 or TRBV12-4, the J call TRBJ2-1; 9 positions agree with TRBD2. This CDR3 comprises 14 residues. CDR3 bases: TGCGCCAGCAGCTTGGGACTAGCTTACAATGAGCAGTTCTTC. Its protein product is CASSLGLAYNEQFF.

This clonotype was detected a few times. The chain recombines TRBV29-1 with TRBJ2-7; D unclear. Germline V gene sequence: CDR1 SQVTM, CDR2 ANQGSEA. CDR3 length equals 11 residues. The V end was cut by 4 bases, the J end by 1 base, with 5 bases between. The CDR3 reads CSVALSYEQYF. CDR3 nucleotides: TGCAGCGTTGCCTTATCCTACGAGCAGTACTTC.

The CDR3 reads CASSTHGTSTDTQYF. The CDR3 DNA follows: TGTGCCAGCAGTACACACGGGACCAGCACAGATACGCAGTATTTT. The V gene is TRBV7-6, the J gene TRBJ2-3, with D perhaps TRBD1 or TRBD2 (5 bases each). Germline-derived CDR1 and CDR2 are SGHVS and FNYEAQ. V dropped 6 bases and J dropped 0 bases, with 13 bases sitting between them. The CDR3 consists of 15 residues.

This sequence joins TRBV5-1 and TRBJ2-1; D remains ambiguous. The ends were cut back, 3 bases at V and 1 base at J, with 11 bases in the middle. Per the germline V gene, CDR1 is SGHRS and CDR2 is YFSETQ. The CDR3 sequence is 15 residues long. CDR3 sequence: CASSYTSTSYNEQFF. The CDR3 DNA is TGCGCCAGCAGCTACACCAGCACTTCCTACAATGAGCAGTTCTTC.

This clonotype appeared many times. The rearrangement links TRBV5-1 to TRBJ2-7, with a possible D match to TRBD2 (6 bases). This CDR3 has 13 residues. Per germline, CDR1 SGHRS and CDR2 YFSETQ. V dropped 4 bases and J dropped 3 bases, with 11 bases sitting between them. CDR3 in amino acids: CASSVGLGYEQYF. Written as DNA, the CDR3 is TGCGCCAGCAGCGTGGGACTTGGCTACGAGCAGTACTTC.

V is TRBV7-2 and J is TRBJ2-1; D is uncertain. The germline CDR1 and CDR2 sequences are SGHTA and FQGNSA. CDR3 size: 12 residues. Trimming removed 5 bases from V and 9 bases from J, with 11 bases in between. CDR3 region: CASSELISEQFF. CDR3 in DNA: TGTGCCAGCAGCGAGTTAATTAGTGAGCAGTTCTTC.

At least ten counts were recorded for this clonotype. This sequence joins TRBV12-3 or TRBV12-4 and TRBJ1-3; no firm D call. There are 13 residues in the CDR3. The V gene lost 3 bases and the J gene lost 5 bases, with 8 bases spanning the gap. CDR3 coding DNA: TGTGCCAGCAGTTTCCTACTTCGAAACACCATATATTTT. Its protein is CASSFLLRNTIYF.

This clonotype was seen only once. The J gene is TRBJ2-7, the V gene TRBV5-1, with 9 bases fitting TRBD2. This CDR3 is 15 amino acids long. Trimming at V came to 4 bases and at J to 1 base, leaving 6 bases not matched to a gene. The germline CDR1 and CDR2 sequences are SGHRS and YFSETQ. The CDR3 sequence: CASSPSTSGSYEQYF. For the CDR3, the DNA is TGCGCCAGCAGCCCTTCGACTAGCGGATCCTACGAGCAGTACTTC.

This clonotype was seen ten or more times. V is TRBV5-1 and J is TRBJ2-2; 11 bases align to TRBD2. This CDR3 is built from 17 residues. Germline values: CDR1 SGHRS, CDR2 YFSETQ. V gave up 1 base and J gave up 5 bases; unmatched junction bases: 7. CDR3 protein: CASSLLLAGDGTGELFF. The CDR3 DNA is TGCGCCAGCAGCTTGTTACTAGCGGGAGACGGTACCGGGGAGCTGTTTTTT.

For this clonotype: A single base separates this from a much larger clone, so it may be a read error. V usage is TRBV4-2 and J usage is TRBJ2-7; 8 bases agree with TRBD2. CDR1 is LGHNA and CDR2 is YNFKEQ in the germline V gene. The CDR3 covers 15 residues. After removal of 0 bases from V and 2 bases from J, the junction contained 3 bases not matched to a gene. Written as DNA, the CDR3 is TGTGCCAGCAGCCAAGACGGACTAGCAGCCTACGAGCAGTACTTC. Translated: CASSQDGLAAYEQYF.

Ten or more counts support this clonotype. The V gene is TRBV7-9, the J gene TRBJ2-1; D ambiguous. CDR1 is SEHNR and CDR2 is FQNEAQ in the germline V gene (reference sequence). V was clipped by 7 bases and J by 7 bases, with 14 bases between them. The length of the CDR3 is 13 residues. CDR3 residues: CASTYIIGNEQFF. The CDR3, as DNA: TGTGCCAGCACCTACATAATAGGGAATGAGCAGTTCTTC.

This clonotype showed up many times. This rearrangement joins TRBV20-1 to TRBJ2-3, with 11 bases aligning to TRBD1. Germline values: CDR1 DFQATT, CDR2 SNEGSKA (reference sequence). The CDR3 spans 14 residues. V dropped 6 bases and J dropped 4; count of bases not matched to a gene: 6. CDR3 amino acids: CSATPGQGADTQYF. CDR3 nucleotides: TGCAGTGCAACCCCGGGACAGGGGGCAGATACGCAGTATTTT.